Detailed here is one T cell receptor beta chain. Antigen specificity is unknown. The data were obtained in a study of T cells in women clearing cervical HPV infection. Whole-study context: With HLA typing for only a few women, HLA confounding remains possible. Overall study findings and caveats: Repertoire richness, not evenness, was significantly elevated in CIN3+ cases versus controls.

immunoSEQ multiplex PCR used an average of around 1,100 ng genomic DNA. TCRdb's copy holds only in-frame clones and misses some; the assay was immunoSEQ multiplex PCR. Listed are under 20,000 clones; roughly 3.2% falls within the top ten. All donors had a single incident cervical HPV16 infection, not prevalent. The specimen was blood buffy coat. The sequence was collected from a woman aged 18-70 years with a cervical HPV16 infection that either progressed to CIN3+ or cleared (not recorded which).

The CDR3 sequence is CASSESRAGGSRGYTF. The CDR3 bases that were read are TGTGCCAGCAGTGAATCAAGGGCAGGGGGCTCTCGGGGC. The genes are TRBV2 and TRBJ1-2, with 8 bases matching TRBD1. The read comes to an end 3 residues before the CDR3 does, leaving the germline J gene to fill in the end. In germline, CDR1 is SNHLY, CDR2 FYNNEI. The CDR3 is made up of 16 amino acids.